Following are 19 T cell receptor beta chains from one sample sequenced in a study of T cell responses to AZD1222 COVID-19 vaccine. Repertoires were generated with immunoSEQ multiplex PCR, while TCRdb's copy carries only in-frame clones and drops some. The sample lists some 150,000 clones, roughly nine tenths occurring once. The sample was peripheral blood, taken on day 0 of MenACWY control vaccination. These receptors were taken from an adult in good health.

The chain couples TRBV19 to TRBJ1-2; a possible D gene is TRBD1 (5 bases). The germline gives CDR1 LNHDA, CDR2 SQIVND (reference sequence). CDR3 length: 12 residues. V gave up 3 bases and J gave up 13 bases, with 15 bases separating them. CDR3: CASSIPRMGPTF. The CDR3 coding sequence is TGTGCCAGTAGTATTCCAAGAATGGGACCCACCTTC.

The CDR3 protein is CAISETGNTEAFF. CDR3 in DNA: TGTGCCATCAGTGAGACGGGGAACACTGAAGCTTTCTTT. The chain has TRBV10-3 and TRBJ1-1; the D is unclear. Deletions cut 2 bases from V and 1 base from J, with 5 bases between. The length of the CDR3 is 13 residues. The V gene's germline CDR1 is ENHRY and CDR2 SYGVKD.

A single count supports this clone. The chain's CDR3 is CASSLQPTGTLANQPQHF. In DNA, the CDR3 is TGCGCCAGCAGCTTGCAACCGACAGGGACCCTAGCCAATCAGCCCCAGCATTTT. The chain joins TRBV5-1 to TRBJ1-5, with TRBD1 identical over 7 bases. The germline V gene has CDR1 SGHRS and CDR2 YFSETQ. After removal of 1 base from V and 3 bases from J, the junction contained 13 bases not matched to a gene. CDR3 length: 18 residues. Filled out from reference TRBV5-1 and TRBJ1-5, the complete variable domain reads KAGVTQTPRYLIKTRGQQVTLSCSPISGHRSVSWYQQTPGQGLQFLFEYFSETQRNKGNFPGRFSGRQFSNSRSEMNVSTLELGDSALYLCASSLQPTGTLANQPQHFGDGTRLSIL.

The chain is built from TRBV6-6 and TRBJ1-3; D is possibly TRBD1 (5 bases). The length of the CDR3 is 16 residues. Germline V lookup: CDR1 MNHNY, CDR2 SVGAGI (reference sequence). V lost 0 bases, J lost 4 bases, and 13 bases lay in between. The CDR3 is CASSYSERGTGNTIYF. The DNA for the CDR3 is TGTGCCAGCAGTTACTCGGAAAGGGGTACAGGAAACACCATATATTTT.

This clone appeared a single time. The chain recombines TRBV12-5 with TRBJ2-2; D is perhaps TRBD1 (5 bases). V gave up 5 bases and J gave up 1 base, with 11 bases separating them. In germline, CDR1 is LGHNT, CDR2 FRNRAP. The CDR3 has 15 residues. The CDR3 nucleotides read TGTGCTAGTGGTCCAGGGTACCAGAACACCGGGGAGCTGTTTTTT. Its translation is CASGPGYQNTGELFF.

The V and J genes are TRBV9 and TRBJ1-1; no clear D. Germline V gene lookup returns CDR1 SGDLS and CDR2 YYNGEE. The CDR3 has 12 amino acids. The V gene lost 5 bases and the J gene lost 5 bases, with 10 bases spanning the gap. The chain's CDR3 is CASSDWGTEAFF. The CDR3 nucleotides read TGTGCCAGCAGTGATTGGGGAACTGAAGCTTTCTTT.

The V gene is TRBV19, the J gene TRBJ2-2; TRBD1 matches at 10 bases. CDR3 length: 14 residues. The germline V gene has CDR1 LNHDA and CDR2 SQIVND (reference sequence). J gave up 3 bases and V 6 bases, and 1 base lay outside the gene matches. CDR3 nucleotides: TGTGCCAGTAGGGGGACAGGGGACACCGGGGAGCTGTTTTTT. This gives the protein CASRGTGDTGELFF.

This chain connects TRBV24-1 to TRBJ2-7; D is ambiguous. Trimming removed 5 bases from V and 5 bases from J, with 9 bases in between. The CDR3 length is 12 residues. Germline V gives CDR1 KGHDR, CDR2 SFDVKD. CDR3 nucleotide sequence: TGTGCCACCAGTGGGATAACGGACGAGCAGTACTTC. It translates to CATSGITDEQYF.

The chain carries TRBV6-2 or TRBV6-3 and TRBJ2-7; TRBD1 matches 8 bases. The germline V gene has CDR1 MNHEY and CDR2 SVGEGT. After removal of 1 base from V and 3 bases from J, the junction contained 11 bases not matched to a gene. This CDR3 has 17 residues. CDR3 DNA sequence: TGTGCCAGCAGTTACTTTCTTGGGACAGGCCTAATCTACGAGCAGTACTTC. Protein: CASSYFLGTGLIYEQYF.

The rearrangement joins TRBV14 to TRBJ1-1; weak D call: TRBD1 (5 bases). Germline-derived CDR1 and CDR2 are SGHDN and FVKESK. Trimming pared 2 bases from V and 5 bases from J, leaving 21 bases between. The CDR3 is 17 amino acids. The CDR3 DNA reads as TGTGCCAGCAGCCAACATCCCCGGGGGTCCCCGGGAACTGAAGCTTTCTTT. It codes for CASSQHPRGSPGTEAFF.

V gene TRBV7-8 combines with J gene TRBJ1-1; D is possibly TRBD1 (6 bases). V was pared by 7 bases and J by 2 bases, with 17 bases between. Germline V CDR1 and CDR2: SGHVS, FQNEAQ. The CDR3 contains 15 residues. The CDR3 DNA reads as TGTGCCAGCAACGAGAGGGCAGGGGTAAACACTGAAGCTTTCTTT. Protein product: CASNERAGVNTEAFF. The complete variable domain, with remaining parts taken from reference TRBV7-8 and TRBJ1-1, reads GAGVSQSPRYKVAKRGQDVALRCDPISGHVSLFWYQQALGQGPEFLTYFQNEAQLDKSGLPSDRFFAERPEGSVSTLKIQRTQQEDSAVYLCASNERAGVNTEAFFGQGTRLTVV.

The genes are TRBV19 and TRBJ2-2, with D maybe TRBD1 (6 bases). The germline V and J ends were trimmed by 0 bases and 7 bases, with 15 bases remaining between them. Germline lookup yields CDR1 LNHDA and CDR2 SQIVND (reference sequence). CDR3 length: 16 residues. CDR3: CASSIDLEQGNGELFF. For the CDR3, the DNA is TGTGCCAGTAGTATAGATCTGGAACAGGGCAACGGGGAGCTGTTTTTT.

The J gene is TRBJ1-5, the V gene TRBV19, with a tentative D call TRBD1 (5 bases). The V and J ends lost 0 bases and 6 bases respectively, with 12 bases between them. The CDR3 sequence is 15 residues long. CDR1 LNHDA and CDR2 SQIVND come from the germline V gene (reference sequence). In DNA, the CDR3 is TGTGCCAGTAGTATAGAGCGGGGCGGATCTCAGCCCCAGCATTTT. The encoded protein is CASSIERGGSQPQHF.

The chain uses TRBV7-8 and TRBJ2-3, with 10 bases aligning to TRBD2. Germline lookup yields CDR1 SGHVS and CDR2 FQNEAQ. The CDR3 spans 16 residues. Germline trimming cut 5 bases from V and 3 bases from J; bases unmatched to any gene: 8. The CDR3 here is CASSPRGTSATDTQYF. The CDR3, as DNA: TGTGCCAGCAGCCCCAGGGGGACTAGCGCAACAGATACGCAGTATTTT. Based on the CDR3 plus reference TRBV7-8 and TRBJ2-3, the full variable domain is GAGVSQSPRYKVAKRGQDVALRCDPISGHVSLFWYQQALGQGPEFLTYFQNEAQLDKSGLPSDRFFAERPEGSVSTLKIQRTQQEDSAVYLCASSPRGTSATDTQYFGPGTRLTVL.

This clone occurred a few times. This CDR3 is also generated by other DNA sequences in the sample. J is TRBJ1-1 and V is TRBV5-6; D is ambiguous. V dropped 4 bases and J dropped 5 bases, with 9 bases sitting between them. The CDR3 loop spans 12 amino acids. The germline V gene encodes CDR1 SGHDT and CDR2 YYEEEE. CDR3 coding DNA: TGTGCCAGCAGCCTAAGAGGGACTGAAGCTTTCTTT. This encodes CASSLRGTEAFF.

The V and J genes are TRBV28 and TRBJ2-3; 11 positions agree with TRBD2. The junction had 10 bases not matched to a gene; V was cut back by 4 bases and J by 4 bases. The CDR3 is 17 residues long. CDR1 MDHEN and CDR2 SYDVKM come from the germline V gene. CDR3 nucleotide sequence: TGTGCCAGCAGTTCGCTAGCGGGGGGAGCGCCCGCAGATACGCAGTATTTT. Protein sequence: CASSSLAGGAPADTQYF. Variable domain in full (rest from reference TRBV28 and TRBJ2-3): DVKVTQSSRYLVKRTGEKVFLECVQDMDHENMFWYRQDPGLGLRLIYFSYDVKMKEKGDIPEGYSVSREKKERFSLILESASTNQTSMYLCASSSLAGGAPADTQYFGPGTRLTVL.

V usage is TRBV28 and J usage is TRBJ1-1; D is unresolved. The CDR3 covers 11 residues. Germline CDR1 is MDHEN and CDR2 is SYDVKM. Trimming stripped 10 bases from V and 5 bases from J, with 11 bases between. CDR3 loop: CATSPGTEAFF. The CDR3 DNA sequence: TGTGCCACCTCCCCGGGGACTGAAGCTTTCTTT.

The gene calls are TRBV3-1 (or the pseudogene TRBV3-2) and TRBJ1-2; no clear D. V lost 6 bases, J lost 0 bases, and 20 bases lay in between. Looked up from germline, CDR1 is LGHDT and CDR2 is YNNKEL (reference sequence). The CDR3 length is 17 residues. The CDR3 loop is CASSSTNHGYANYGYTF. CDR3 sequence (DNA): TGTGCCAGCAGTTCCACTAATCACGGATATGCTAACTATGGCTACACCTTC.

The chain carries TRBV11-3 and TRBJ2-3; D gene ambiguous. Germline assignment: CDR1 SGHNT and CDR2 YENEEA. Trimming left V 5 bases short and J 2 bases short, with 11 bases between. This CDR3 is 14 amino acids long. The CDR3 DNA sequence: TGTGCCAGCAGCCCTAGGACCTCCACAGATACGCAGTATTTT. This gives the protein CASSPRTSTDTQYF.